This TCR beta chain was sequenced in a study of T cells in women clearing cervical HPV infection (dated by TCRdb to between 2017 and 2018). At the level of the whole study: The cases were under 30 women with histologically confirmed HPV16-related CIN3 or worse, and 2 of these cases were invasive cancers. The 20 to 30 controls were women who cleared a single incident HPV16 infection within 12 months without developing precancer or cancer. Blood from cases was collected at the visit where the lesion was first found, while blood from controls was collected once the infection could no longer be detected. Among cases, blood sampling occurred a median of 149 days after lesion detection, with an interquartile range of about 90 to 230 days. Since only a few of the women had HLA typing available, the possibility that HLA type was acting as a confounder could not be ruled out. Nested within Costa Rica's Guanacaste HPV Natural History Study, an exploratory proof-of-principle case-control study compared TCR repertoires across cervical HPV16 outcomes. Cases and controls were matched on age within five years and on year of sample collection. Cases had a median age of almost 35 years and controls had a median age of approximately 37, with no significant differences in baseline characteristics. In the parent cohort, some 10,000 women aged 18 or older were enrolled in Guanacaste, Costa Rica, during about 1993 to 1995 and were followed for over six years. Quality controls consisted of five blinded duplicates per group, for a total of some 60 samples made up of approximately 50 participants and around ten replicates.

What the authors observed across the whole study: Cases had lower TRBV6-7 relative abundance than controls (approximately 0.1% versus 0.16%; Bonferroni P = 0.0008). The cross-sectional design could not show whether the associations came before the infection or were a result of it, and neither effector/memory subsets nor HPV-specific T cells were isolated. TCR repertoire richness was significantly higher in CIN3+ cases than in controls across sequencing depths, while evenness did not differ. Because T-cell numbers per sample were unknown, differences in richness could reflect varying T-cell content rather than repertoire biology. Cases were distinguished from controls with an estimated AUC of over 0.75 by random forest classifiers combining richness and V gene abundances.

Relative to germline, V is 1 base shorter and J is 5 bases shorter, with 12 bases between their ends. Counted from cysteine to phenylalanine, this CDR3 has 15 amino acids. The DNA has 36 bases, all within the CDR3, and is read from base 1. From the germline V gene, CDR1 is SGHTA and CDR2 is FQGNSA. TCR beta CDR3 regions were amplified by multiplex PCR from an average of approximately 1.3 ug genomic DNA per sample using the immunoSEQ assay. The assay corrected primer bias using a complete synthetic TCR repertoire to establish an amplification baseline. Amplicons were sequenced on the Illumina platform. The original methods were these. Sequences were error-corrected by clustering with frequency ratios and a modified nearest-neighbor algorithm and were then analyzed in the immunoSEQ Analyzer with IMGT gene definitions. At each rarefaction depth, TCR richness and evenness were averaged across 20 rarefaction repeats, and samples with fewer sequences than that depth were excluded. V, D and J gene relative abundances were compared between groups with Wilcoxon rank sum tests, applying FDR correction. For the blinded duplicates, the intraclass correlation was around 95% for TCR richness and averaged around 81% across roughly 65 gene segments. TCRdb limited this immuneACCESS table to in-frame rearrangements with V and J called. A share of clones is missing; checked studies link under half to unresolved V genes, and the rest is unexplained. V, J and clone size were drawn from that table, and D and trimming were deduced from the DNA. The sample table on file contains 40,000 to 60,000 clones. About 1% of the sample rests with the top ten.

As for this clone: Its antigen remains undetermined. The read falls 3 residues short of the CDR3 end, and the missing part is taken from the germline J gene.

Every participant had a single incident cervical HPV16 infection, and women with prevalent HPV16 infections were excluded. Cervical HPV DNA was detected by MY09/MY11 PCR, and genotyping was performed by dot-blot hybridization. Approximately 15 mL of heparinized blood were centrifuged, and the buffy coat was split into aliquots, frozen at -30 degrees C, and then kept at -80 degrees C. Genomic DNA was extracted from buffy coat specimens using QIAGEN kits. Sequences were obtained from blood buffy coat. This TCR came from a woman aged 18 to 75 with a cervical HPV16 infection that either progressed to CIN3+ or cleared (not recorded which). The V gene is TRBV7-2 and the J gene is TRBJ2-1, with a weak D call of TRBD2 (6 bases match). The covered CDR3 bases are TGTGCCAGCAGCTTAGTCGTACGGACTAACAATGAG. This yields the protein CASSLVVRTNNE. The full-length CDR3 reads as CASSLVVRTNNEQFF.